Listed here is a single T cell receptor (beta chain). Individuals drawn from about two dozen US areas were about 18 to 95 years old. Before being deemed recovered, Cohort 3 donors had two negative PCRs, clearance, or symptom resolution. These data belong to a study of blood T cell repertoires in COVID-19. Study overall: T cells, B-cell-depleted T cells, or PBMCs provided the cDNA or gDNA that served as material.

As originally analysed: Reference gene primer amplification in the assay estimated nucleated cell counts. This table comes from immunoSEQ multiplex PCR, and its TCRdb copy is limited to in-frame clones, with some not included. V and J calls and clone size are those listed in that table; D and trimming were worked out from the DNA. Of about 480,000 clones in the sample, 88% were seen once. The CDR3 contains 14 residues. Germline CDR1 is MNHEY and CDR2 is SMNVEV (reference sequence). V lost 3 bases and J lost 6; bases outside the gene matches: 6. Specimen: PBMCs or T cells enriched from blood (not recorded which). The chain has TRBV27 and TRBJ2-3; 7 bases are shared with TRBD2. This receptor was taken from a woman aged 40 to 50 who had recovered from COVID-19. CDR3 in DNA: TGTGCCAGCAGTTTTTCGCGGGAGCGCGATACGCAGTATTTT. Encoded protein: CASSFSRERDTQYF.